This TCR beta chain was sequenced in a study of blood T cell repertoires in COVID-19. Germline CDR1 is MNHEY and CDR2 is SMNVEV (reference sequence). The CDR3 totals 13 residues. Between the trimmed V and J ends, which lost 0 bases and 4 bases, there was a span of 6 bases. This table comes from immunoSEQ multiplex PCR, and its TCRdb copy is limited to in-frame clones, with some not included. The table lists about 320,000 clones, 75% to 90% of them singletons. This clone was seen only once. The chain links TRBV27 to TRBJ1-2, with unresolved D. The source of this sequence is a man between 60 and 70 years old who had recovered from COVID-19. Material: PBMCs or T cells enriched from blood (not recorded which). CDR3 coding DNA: TGTGCCAGCAGTTTATCGGGGAGCTATGGCTACACCTTC. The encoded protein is CASSLSGSYGYTF.